What follows are 22 T cell receptor beta chains derived from one specimen sequenced in a study of blood T cells in healthy people across ages. The authors ran a second PCR of roughly 6 to 11 cycles using a sample-barcoded 5' primer and a J-beta primer mix. Each CDR3 protein is one row after TCRdb ran MiXCR on the 5' RACE reads. Altogether around 800,000 distinct CDR3 sequences are present, approximately 53% being singletons, with the ten largest covering about 42%. The sample taken for sequencing was blood. The receptors shown here come from a man aged 80 or over in good health.

The chain is built from TRBV6-5 and TRBJ2-3; a possible D gene is TRBD1 (5 bases). V was clipped by 8 bases and J by 2 bases, with 17 bases between them. The germline V gene encodes CDR1 MNHEY and CDR2 SVGAGI. This CDR3 region has 15 residues. The CDR3 is CASGPANRYTDTQYF. In nucleotides, the CDR3 is TGTGCCAGCGGTCCCGCTAACAGGTACACAGATACGCAGTATTTT.

With regard to this clonotype: One end of the junction varies from germline; a read error may be responsible. V is TRBV28 and J is TRBJ2-5; 7 bases agree with TRBD1. The CDR3 runs to 15 residues. Germline V gene lookup returns CDR1 MDHEN and CDR2 SYDVKM. For the CDR3, the DNA is TGTGCCAGCAGTTCACAGGGGACCCCCCAAGAGACCCGGTACTTC. It specifies CASSSQGTPQETRYF.

This chain uses TRBV6-1 with TRBJ2-4, with 7 nucleotides matching TRBD1. CDR1 is MNHNS, CDR2 SASEGT, per germline. The length of the CDR3 is 12 residues. V dropped 6 bases and J dropped 13; count of bases not matched to a gene: 9. DNA of the CDR3: TGTGCCAGCAGCGCCGCGTTGGGACAGCAGTACTTC. It is translated as CASSAALGQQYF.

The chain couples TRBV15 to TRBJ2-5, with D unresolved. The DNA end is a closer match to TRBJ2-7, so the J assignment may be wrong. The CDR3 has 13 amino acids. The germline gives CDR1 LNHNV, CDR2 YYDKDF (reference sequence). The CDR3 reads CATSPRVLYEQYF. The CDR3, as DNA: TGTGCCACCAGCCCCCGGGTCCTCTACGAGCAGTACTTC.

The chain combines TRBV6-6 with TRBJ2-7; 12 positions agree with TRBD2. The V gene's germline CDR1 is MNHNY and CDR2 SVGAGI (reference sequence). The junction had 7 bases not matched to a gene; V was cut back by 5 bases and J by 2 bases. The CDR3 sequence is 16 residues long. The CDR3 sequence: CASSQLTSGGTYEQYF. CDR3 sequence (DNA): TGTGCCAGCAGTCAACTTACTAGCGGGGGGACCTACGAGCAGTACTTC.

This clonotype is a singleton in its sample. The J gene is TRBJ2-2, the V gene TRBV9; D call uncertain. The CDR3 contains 11 residues. Trimming removed 4 bases from V and 6 bases from J, with 4 bases in between. Germline loops: CDR1 SGDLS, CDR2 YYNGEE. Here the CDR3 reads CASSNPGELFF. DNA for the CDR3: TGTGCCAGCAGCAACCCCGGGGAGCTGTTTTTT.

There are a few counts of this clonotype. This rearrangement joins TRBV21-1 to TRBJ1-4; the table assigns TRBD1, which was not confirmed against the DNA. TRBV21-1 is designated a pseudogene. The CDR3 has 15 residues. CDR3 protein: CASSKAHPGDEKLFF. In DNA form, the CDR3 reads TGTGCCAGCAGCAAAGCGCACCCGGGGGATGAAAAACTGTTTTTT.

Note on this clonotype: One end of the junction fails to match germline, which may point to a read error. This sequence joins TRBV18 and TRBJ2-1; TRBD1 agrees at 8 bases. The CDR3 is 15 residues long. The V gene's germline CDR1 is KGHSH and CDR2 LQKENI. CDR3: CASSPRQGSFNEQFF. CDR3 sequence (DNA): TGTGCCAGCTCACCACGACAGGGGTCCTTCAATGAGCAGTTCTTC.

The chain links TRBV20-1 to TRBJ2-1, with a tentative D call TRBD2 (6 bases). CDR1 and CDR2 (germline): DFQATT, SNEGSKA (reference sequence). The CDR3 totals 15 residues. The V end was cut by 0 bases, the J end by 3 bases, with 12 bases between. CDR3 in amino acids: CSARDQWGDYNEQFF. The CDR3 nucleotides are TGCAGTGCTAGAGATCAATGGGGGGACTACAATGAGCAGTTCTTC.

This clonotype was detected a few times. The J gene is TRBJ1-2, the V gene TRBV5-1; 7 bases align to TRBD1. The V and J ends lost 2 bases and 8 bases, in that order; junction bases with no gene match: 6. Germline V CDR1 and CDR2: SGHRS, YFSETQ. This CDR3 region has 13 residues. The CDR3 DNA reads as TGCGCCAGCAGCTTCACAGGGGATGACGGCTACACCTTC. Translating gives CASSFTGDDGYTF.

This clonotype was found a few times. The rearrangement joins TRBV20-1 to TRBJ2-7, with D perhaps TRBD2 (6 bases). V was cut by 5 bases and J by 1 base, with 15 bases left in between. The germline V gene has CDR1 DFQATT and CDR2 SNEGSKA (reference sequence). CDR3 length: 14 amino acids. CDR3 bases: TGCAGTGCTGTCCGGGACTCTCTATCCTACGAGCAGTACTTC. Its translation: CSAVRDSLSYEQYF.

This chain links TRBV28 with TRBJ2-7, with 10 bases identical to TRBD1. The length of the CDR3 is 16 residues. Per germline, CDR1 MDHEN and CDR2 SYDVKM. With V trimmed by 6 bases and J by 3 bases, 11 bases remained unmatched. CDR3 sequence: CASSSLTGGRLYEQYF. In DNA form, the CDR3 reads TGTGCCAGCAGCTCACTGACAGGGGGCCGACTCTACGAGCAGTACTTC.

The genes are TRBV7-9 and TRBJ2-4; D is ambiguous. CDR3 length: 14 residues. Germline lookup yields CDR1 SEHNR and CDR2 FQNEAQ (reference sequence). The V and J ends lost 5 bases and 13 bases respectively, with 21 bases between them. DNA for the CDR3: TGTGCCAGCAGCCTACCGTCCGTTTCAATGGGGCAGTACTTC. Translated, it gives CASSLPSVSMGQYF.

The chain has TRBV7-2 and TRBJ2-4; D unclear. This CDR3 is 15 amino acids long. Germline CDR1 reads SGHTA; CDR2 reads FQGNSA. Trimming removed 3 bases from V and 6 bases from J, with 15 bases in between. CDR3 nucleotides: TGTGCCAGCAGCTTGGGCTGTCCCACCGGAAACATTCAGTACTTC. It translates to CASSLGCPTGNIQYF.

This chain joins TRBV11-2 and TRBJ1-1; tentatively, D is TRBD1 (5 bases). Trimming took 4 bases from V and 5 from J, leaving 23 bases between them. Germline V lookup: CDR1 SGHAT, CDR2 FQNNGV. CDR3 length: 17 residues. This CDR3 is CASSSSPRRQGRTEAFF. The CDR3 DNA reads TGTGCCAGCAGCTCCTCCCCACGTCGGCAGGGAAGAACTGAAGCTTTCTTT.

The genes are TRBV7-9 and TRBJ2-1; D gene ambiguous. Germline V gene sequence: CDR1 SEHNR, CDR2 FQNEAQ (reference sequence). This CDR3 comprises 17 residues. Trimming removed 2 bases at V and 0 bases at J, with 14 bases between. CDR3 amino acids: CASSLNSGRPSYNEQFF. Here the CDR3 DNA reads TGTGCCAGCAGCTTAAACTCCGGGCGACCCTCCTACAATGAGCAGTTCTTC.

The chain couples TRBV18 to TRBJ2-3; 7 bases match TRBD2. This CDR3 comprises 16 residues. Germline CDR1 KGHSH, CDR2 LQKENI. With 3 bases clipped from V and 14 bases from J, the junction kept 20 bases outside the gene matches. This CDR3 is CASSPQGGAGNRYAYF. The CDR3 region has the DNA TGTGCCAGCTCACCGCAGGGCGGAGCGGGAAACAGATACGCGTATTTT.

A few counts support this clonotype. The chain couples TRBV20-1 to TRBJ2-5; 9 bases line up with TRBD2. The CDR3 is made up of 15 amino acids. Germline CDR1 is DFQATT and CDR2 is SNEGSKA (reference sequence). J gave up 5 bases and V 4 bases, and 11 bases lay outside the gene matches. The CDR3 sequence: CSAIGPSGIPETQYF. CDR3 nucleotides: TGCAGTGCTATAGGGCCTAGCGGGATACCCGAGACCCAGTACTTC.

This chain joins TRBV3-1 and TRBJ2-1; the D gene is possibly TRBD2 (5 bases). The germline V gene encodes CDR1 LGHDT and CDR2 YNNKEL (reference sequence). This CDR3 comprises 15 residues. The germline V and J ends were trimmed by 6 bases and 0 bases, with 12 bases remaining between them. CDR3 sequence reads: CASRNRGNSYNEQFF. The CDR3 nucleotides are TGTGCCAGCAGAAACCGGGGAAACTCCTACAATGAGCAGTTCTTC.

This chain joins TRBV20-1 and TRBJ1-1, with D possibly TRBD1 on 5 matching bases. The CDR3 length is 14 residues. Between the trimmed V and J ends, which lost 6 bases and 4 bases, there was a span of 18 bases. The germline V gene encodes CDR1 DFQATT and CDR2 SNEGSKA (reference sequence). The CDR3 DNA reads TGCAGTGCCGAGTCAGGGTCGCAGGGCACTGAAGCTTTCTTT. It translates to CSAESGSQGTEAFF.

This clonotype has only one observation. The rearrangement uses TRBV14 and TRBJ1-2; D uncertain. The V end lost 1 base, the J end lost 4 bases, and 7 bases lay between the germline ends. Germline V lookup: CDR1 SGHDN, CDR2 FVKESK. The CDR3 runs 13 residues. The CDR3 loop reads CASSQVPSYGYTF. In nucleotides, the CDR3 is TGTGCCAGCAGCCAAGTTCCCTCCTATGGCTACACCTTC. The full variable domain, rest sourced from reference TRBV14 and TRBJ1-2, is EAGVTQFPSHSVIEKGQTVTLRCDPISGHDNLYWYRRVMGKEIKFLLHFVKESKQDESGMPNNRFLAERTGGTYSTLKVQPAELEDSGVYFCASSQVPSYGYTFGSGTRLTVV.

This chain uses TRBV6-1 with TRBJ2-7, with TRBD2 matching 13 bases. Germline assignment: CDR1 MNHNS and CDR2 SASEGT. Trimming took 4 bases from V and 7 from J; bases not matched to a gene: 16. The length of the CDR3 is 18 residues. CDR3 bases: TGTGCCAGCAGTGGGACTAGCGGGAGAATGAAGGGCTACAATGAGCAGTACTTC. This codes for CASSGTSGRMKGYNEQYF.